The count of the clone carrying this T cell receptor (beta chain) is one. Method: immunoSEQ multiplex PCR; TCRdb's copy keeps in-frame clones and lacks some. Among over 70,000 clones listed, 85% to 95% were seen once. These data are taken from a study of siplizumab effects on memory and regulatory T cells. The CDR3 runs 13 residues. The junction had 6 bases not matched to a gene; V was cut back by 9 bases and J by 1 base. Looked up from germline, CDR1 is ENHRY and CDR2 is SYGVKD. Material: CD8+ T cells sorted from blood. The receptor comes from a human donor in good health. The chain is built from TRBV10-3 and TRBJ2-7, with 7 bases that match TRBD1. This CDR3 is CAITDRESYEQYF. The DNA for the CDR3 is TGTGCCATTACTGACAGGGAATCCTACGAGCAGTACTTC.